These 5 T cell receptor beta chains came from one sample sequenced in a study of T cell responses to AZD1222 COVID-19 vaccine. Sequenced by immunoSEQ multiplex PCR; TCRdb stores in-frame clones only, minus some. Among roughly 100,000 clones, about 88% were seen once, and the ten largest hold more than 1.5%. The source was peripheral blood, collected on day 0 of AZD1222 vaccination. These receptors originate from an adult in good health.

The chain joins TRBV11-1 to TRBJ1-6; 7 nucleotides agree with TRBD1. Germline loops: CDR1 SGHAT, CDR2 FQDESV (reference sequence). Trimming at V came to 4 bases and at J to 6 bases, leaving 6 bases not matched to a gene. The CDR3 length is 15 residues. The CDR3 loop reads CASSYEGAVNSPLHF. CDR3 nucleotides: TGTGCCAGCAGCTACGAGGGGGCAGTTAATTCACCCCTCCACTTT.

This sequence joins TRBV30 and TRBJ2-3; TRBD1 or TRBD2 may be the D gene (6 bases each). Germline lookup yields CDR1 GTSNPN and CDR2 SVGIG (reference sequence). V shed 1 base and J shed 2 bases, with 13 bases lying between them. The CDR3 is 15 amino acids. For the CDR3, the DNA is TGTGCCTGGAGTGCCACGGGGGCCCTCACAGATACGCAGTATTTT. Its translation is CAWSATGALTDTQYF. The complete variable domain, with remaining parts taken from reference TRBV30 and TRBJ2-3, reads SQTIHQWPATLVQPVGSPLSLECTVEGTSNPNLYWYRQAAGRGLQLLFYSVGIGQISSEVPQNLSASRPQDRQFILSSKKLLLSDSGFYLCAWSATGALTDTQYFGPGTRLTVL.

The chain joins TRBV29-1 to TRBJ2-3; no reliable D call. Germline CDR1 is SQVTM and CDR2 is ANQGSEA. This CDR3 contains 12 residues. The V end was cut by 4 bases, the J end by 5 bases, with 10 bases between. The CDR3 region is CSVVAVLDTQYF. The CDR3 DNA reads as TGCAGCGTTGTGGCCGTACTAGATACGCAGTATTTT.

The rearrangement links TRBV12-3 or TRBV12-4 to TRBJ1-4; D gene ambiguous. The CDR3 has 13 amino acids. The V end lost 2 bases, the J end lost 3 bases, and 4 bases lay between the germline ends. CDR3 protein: CASSLTANEKLFF. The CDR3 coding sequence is TGTGCCAGCAGTTTAACCGCTAATGAAAAACTGTTTTTT.

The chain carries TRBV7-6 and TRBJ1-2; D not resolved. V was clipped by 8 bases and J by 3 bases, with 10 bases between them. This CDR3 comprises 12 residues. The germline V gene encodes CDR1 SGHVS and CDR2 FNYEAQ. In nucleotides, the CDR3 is TGTGCCAGCTCCCAAGCCGACTATGGCTACACCTTC. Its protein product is CASSQADYGYTF.